These 27 T cell receptor beta chains originate from one sample sequenced in a study of tumour-infiltrating T cells in Burkitt lymphoma. Sequencing was performed with immunoSEQ multiplex PCR; in TCRdb, only in-frame clones are kept and a portion is missing. Here the sample spans around 46,000 clones, around 30% being singletons. Sequences were obtained from tumor tissue. The receptors come from a human donor with Burkitt lymphoma.

The chain combines TRBV6-5 with TRBJ1-5, with 8 bases that match TRBD1. This CDR3 has 15 amino acids. V shed 6 bases, J shed 5 bases, and the junction held 9 bases outside the gene matches. Germline CDR1 MNHEY, CDR2 SVGAGI. Here the CDR3 reads CASRRTGWEDQPQHF. Written as DNA, the CDR3 is TGTGCCAGCAGACGGACAGGGTGGGAGGATCAGCCCCAGCATTTT.

This clone turned up a few times. V is TRBV10-1 and J is TRBJ2-5; 8 bases fit TRBD1. The CDR3 is 13 residues long. J lost 2 bases, V lost 9 bases, and 5 bases had no gene match. Germline CDR1 WNHNN, CDR2 SYGVQD (reference sequence). CDR3 nucleotide sequence: TGCGCCAGGGGTCACAGGGGGCAAGAGACCCAGTACTTC. As protein: CARGHRGQETQYF.

J is TRBJ2-7 and V is TRBV6-1; 7 bases are shared with TRBD1. Germline CDR1 reads MNHNS; CDR2 reads SASEGT. V gave up 4 bases and J gave up 2 bases; unmatched junction bases: 5. The CDR3 covers 14 residues. CDR3 DNA sequence: TGTGCCAGCAGTGGCCCGGACAGGCCCTACGAGCAGTACTTC. This codes for CASSGPDRPYEQYF.

The genes are TRBV5-1 and TRBJ1-1; D gene ambiguous. Germline values: CDR1 SGHRS, CDR2 YFSETQ. The CDR3 runs 15 residues. V lost 0 bases and J lost 2, with 11 bases in between. The CDR3 here is CASSLARSYNTEAFF. The CDR3 region has the DNA TGCGCCAGCAGCTTGGCCCGTAGTTATAACACTGAAGCTTTCTTT.

The chain employs TRBV18 and TRBJ2-1; 8 positions match TRBD1. In germline, CDR1 is KGHSH, CDR2 LQKENI. The CDR3 runs to 15 residues. V shed 5 bases and J 4 bases; nucleotides not matched to a gene: 7. CDR3 sequence (DNA): TGTGCCAGCTCAAACTGGACAGGGCTTTACAATGAGCAGTTCTTC. Translating it yields CASSNWTGLYNEQFF.

The rearrangement links TRBV6-6 to TRBJ1-1; unclear D gene. Germline CDR1 is MNHNY and CDR2 is SVGAGI (reference sequence). Trimming left V 5 bases short and J 3 bases short, with 4 bases between. The CDR3 is 11 amino acids. This chain's CDR3 is CASSTYTEAFF. The DNA of the CDR3 is TGTGCCAGCAGTACCTACACTGAAGCTTTCTTT.

This clone was observed a handful of times. The chain has TRBV28 and TRBJ2-7; TRBD1 aligns across 8 bases. Looked up from germline, CDR1 is MDHEN and CDR2 is SYDVKM. The length of the CDR3 is 16 residues. J lost 2 bases, V lost 4 bases, and 10 bases had no gene match. The CDR3, as DNA: TGTGCCAGCAGTTCCAACGGACAGGGAAGACCCTACGAGCAGTACTTC. Translating gives CASSSNGQGRPYEQYF.

The chain joins TRBV18 to TRBJ2-7; the D is unclear. Germline V gene data show CDR1 as KGHSH and CDR2 as LQKENI. The CDR3 has 15 residues. V was cut by 3 bases and J by 3 bases, with 15 bases left in between. In DNA, the CDR3 is TGTGCCAGCTCACCGTTGGAACAGCGAGGCTACGAGCAGTACTTC. Residues: CASSPLEQRGYEQYF. Filled out from reference TRBV18 and TRBJ2-7, the complete variable domain reads NAGVMQNPRHLVRRRGQEARLRCSPMKGHSHVYWYRQLPEEGLKFMVYLQKENIIDESGMPKERFSAEFPKEGPSILRIQQVVRGDSAAYFCASSPLEQRGYEQYFGPGTRLTVT.

J is TRBJ2-1 and V is TRBV5-1, with D possibly being TRBD1 (5 bases). The CDR3 has 14 residues. Trimming took 0 bases from V and 6 from J, leaving 10 bases between them. Germline CDR1 reads SGHRS; CDR2 reads YFSETQ. The CDR3 spells CASSLEGLGNEQFF. The CDR3 coding sequence is TGCGCCAGCAGCTTGGAGGGGCTCGGCAATGAGCAGTTCTTC. The variable domain in full, with the rest retrieved from reference TRBV5-1 and TRBJ2-1, is KAGVTQTPRYLIKTRGQQVTLSCSPISGHRSVSWYQQTPGQGLQFLFEYFSETQRNKGNFPGRFSGRQFSNSRSEMNVSTLELGDSALYLCASSLEGLGNEQFFGPGTRLTVL.

The gene calls are TRBV5-1 and TRBJ2-3, with D uncertain. V lost 0 bases, J lost 1 base, and 12 bases lay in between. Germline CDR1 reads SGHRS; CDR2 reads YFSETQ. The CDR3 is made up of 16 amino acids. As DNA, the CDR3 is TGCGCCAGCAGCTTGGGTCCCCCTAGGGGCACAGATACGCAGTATTTT. Translation: CASSLGPPRGTDTQYF.

This clone has only a few counts. The chain uses TRBV2 and TRBJ1-5, with D unclear. Germline V gene lookup returns CDR1 SNHLY and CDR2 FYNNEI. With 4 bases removed from V and 3 bases from J, the gap between germline ends came to 7 bases. The CDR3 consists of 13 residues. This CDR3 reads CASSVQINQPQHF. CDR3 DNA sequence: TGTGCCAGCAGTGTTCAAATCAATCAGCCCCAGCATTTT. The whole variable domain, remainder taken from reference TRBV2 and TRBJ1-5, is EPEVTQTPSHQVTQMGQEVILRCVPISNHLYFYWYRQILGQKVEFLVSFYNNEISEKSEIFDDQFSVERPDGSNFTLKIRSTKLEDSAMYFCASSVQINQPQHFGDGTRLSIL.

This clone was seen a handful of times. The rearrangement joins TRBV4-1 to TRBJ1-3; D not resolved. This CDR3 spans 15 amino acids. V shed 1 base and J shed 0 bases, with 7 bases lying between them. The germline V gene has CDR1 MGHRA and CDR2 YSYEKL. Here the CDR3 DNA reads TGCGCCAGCAGCCAAGCTCCCCTCTCTGGAAACACCATATATTTT. Translation: CASSQAPLSGNTIYF.

A few counts support this clone. The V call is TRBV6-1, the J call TRBJ1-1, with TRBD1 matching 8 bases. Germline V gene sequence: CDR1 MNHNS, CDR2 SASEGT. J gave up 0 bases and V 7 bases, and 4 bases lay outside the gene matches. CDR3 length: 14 residues. For the CDR3, the DNA is TGTGCCAGCACCCGACAGGGGATGAACACTGAAGCTTTCTTT. Translated: CASTRQGMNTEAFF.

This chain connects TRBV30 to TRBJ1-1, with a weak D call TRBD1 (5 bases). CDR1 is GTSNPN and CDR2 is SVGIG in the germline V gene (reference sequence). Trimming removed 5 bases from V and 1 base from J, with 11 bases in between. The CDR3 is made up of 13 amino acids. CDR3 amino acids: CAWAGVQNTEAFF. The DNA for the CDR3 is TGTGCCTGGGCGGGGGTGCAGAACACTGAAGCTTTCTTT.

Only a few counts were recorded for this clone. This chain uses TRBV14 with TRBJ2-5; D tentatively reads TRBD1 or TRBD2 (5 bases each). Per germline, CDR1 SGHDN and CDR2 FVKESK. Trimming shortened V by 4 bases and J by 5 bases, and 5 bases separated the two germline ends. The CDR3 is 11 residues long. The CDR3 DNA follows: TGTGCCAGCAGCCGGGGGGAGACCCAGTACTTC. This codes for CASSRGETQYF.

The chain carries TRBV7-2 and TRBJ1-5; TRBD1 matches at 7 bases. The CDR3 is 16 amino acids. Germline trimming cut 1 base from V and 2 bases from J; bases unmatched to any gene: 5. Germline V gene data show CDR1 as SGHTA and CDR2 as FQGNSA. CDR3 loop: CASSLGGGGGNQPQHF. CDR3 bases: TGTGCCAGCAGCTTAGGAGGGGGCGGAGGCAATCAGCCCCAGCATTTT.

This clone was found a few times. V usage is TRBV6-6 and J usage is TRBJ2-7, with D perhaps matching TRBD2 (5 bases). Trimming removed 4 bases at V and 6 bases at J, with 10 bases between. The CDR3 sequence is 12 residues long. Per germline, CDR1 MNHNY and CDR2 SVGAGI (reference sequence). The CDR3 coding sequence is TGTGCCAGCAGTTTAATAGGGAGCGAGCAGTACTTC. Encoded protein: CASSLIGSEQYF.

This clone was picked up a small number of times. This chain links TRBV2 with TRBJ2-3; D call uncertain. V lost 6 bases, J lost 3 bases, and 10 bases lay in between. There are 13 residues in the CDR3. CDR1 and CDR2 from the germline V gene are SNHLY and FYNNEI. In nucleotides, the CDR3 is TGTGCCAGCAGGAGTGACTTGACAGATACGCAGTATTTT. As protein: CASRSDLTDTQYF.

A few counts support this clone. J is TRBJ2-7 and V is TRBV13; D ambiguous. Germline V gene sequence: CDR1 PRHDT, CDR2 FYEKMQ (reference sequence). The CDR3 consists of 10 residues. The V and J ends lost 6 bases and 5 bases respectively, with 5 bases between them. The CDR3 spells CASRPDEQYF. The CDR3 DNA sequence: TGTGCCAGCAGGCCTGACGAGCAGTACTTC.

This clone was counted a few times. The CDR3 region is CASRAGGAPNSPLHF. CDR3 DNA sequence: TGTGCCAGTAGGGCAGGAGGGGCCCCTAATTCACCCCTCCACTTT. The rearrangement joins TRBV19 to TRBJ1-6, with D possibly being TRBD1 (5 bases). This CDR3 has 15 amino acids. V was cut by 6 bases and J by 6 bases, with 15 bases left in between. The germline V gene has CDR1 LNHDA and CDR2 SQIVND (reference sequence).

This clone came up a few times. The chain recombines TRBV4-3 with TRBJ2-3; D might be TRBD2 (6 bases). The CDR3 is made up of 13 amino acids. The germline V gene encodes CDR1 LGHNA and CDR2 YSLEER. V lost 4 bases, J lost 13 bases, and 18 bases lay in between. The CDR3, as DNA: TGCGCCAGCAGCCGTAATCGGGGGTTACACAAGTATTTT. Translated, it gives CASSRNRGLHKYF.

CDR3 loop: CASSNPNTEAFF. In nucleotides, the CDR3 is TGTGCCAGTAGTAACCCAAACACTGAAGCTTTCTTT. This chain connects TRBV19 to TRBJ1-1; no firm D call. Trimming took 4 bases from V and 2 from J, leaving 5 bases between them. The germline V gene has CDR1 LNHDA and CDR2 SQIVND (reference sequence). This CDR3 is built from 12 residues.

The chain uses TRBV9 and TRBJ2-1; D unresolved. The germline CDR1 and CDR2 sequences are SGDLS and YYNGEE. Trimming took 6 bases from V and 0 from J, leaving 13 bases between them. There are 15 residues in the CDR3. The CDR3 loop reads CASTSGSSSYNEQFF. The CDR3 DNA sequence: TGTGCCAGCACTTCGGGCTCGAGCTCCTACAATGAGCAGTTCTTC.

The genes are TRBV28 and TRBJ1-1, with 7 bases fitting TRBD1. The V gene end was trimmed by 5 bases and the J gene end by 3 bases; junction bases not matched to a gene: 6. The CDR3 runs to 14 residues. CDR1 is MDHEN and CDR2 is SYDVKM in the germline V gene. This CDR3 is CASSPGQKHTEAFF. The CDR3 DNA sequence: TGTGCCAGCAGTCCGGGACAGAAACACACTGAAGCTTTCTTT.

The rearrangement uses TRBV5-3 and TRBJ2-1, with 10 nucleotides matching TRBD2. TRBV5-3 is given ORF status, its function remaining uncertain. CDR3 length equals 17 residues. J lost 3 bases, V lost 1 base, and 7 bases had no gene match. The CDR3 sequence: CARSLWVAGGIYNEQFF. CDR3 DNA: TGTGCCAGAAGCTTGTGGGTAGCGGGGGGCATCTACAATGAGCAGTTCTTC.

The CDR3 DNA follows: TGTGCCAGCAGCTTCGGGACAGGAGACACTGAAGCTTTCTTT. The encoded protein is CASSFGTGDTEAFF. The chain is built from TRBV5-5 and TRBJ1-1; 8 bases match TRBD1. Germline lookup yields CDR1 SGHKS and CDR2 YYEKEE (reference sequence). The CDR3 runs to 14 residues. V trimming: 2 bases; J trimming: 3 bases; junction bases outside the gene matches: 3.

This sequence joins TRBV7-9 and TRBJ1-2; perhaps TRBD1 as D (6 bases). The CDR3 spans 13 residues. With 5 bases removed from V and 4 bases from J, the gap between germline ends came to 11 bases. From germline, CDR1 is SEHNR and CDR2 FQNEAQ (reference sequence). In DNA, the CDR3 is TGTGCCAGCAGCATTGACAGGTTCTATGGCTACACCTTC. This codes for CASSIDRFYGYTF.